The 5 T cell receptor beta chains listed next were all sequenced from one sample in a study of T cell repertoires in cytomegalovirus infection. TCRdb passed the reads through MiXCR, listing each CDR3 protein once. The data hold just over 150,000 distinct CDR3 sequences, with around 20% observed a single time. Sequencing input: PBMCs. The receptors derive from a human donor in good health (CMV status not recorded). Some clones in this sample may be carry-over from other donors' samples.

This clonotype was detected many times. The V call is TRBV6-1, the J call TRBJ2-3, with D unclear. CDR1 is MNHNS, CDR2 SASEGT, per germline. The CDR3 extends over 12 amino acids. Trimming stripped 6 bases from V and 6 bases from J, with 10 bases between. CDR3 nucleotide sequence: TGTGCCAGCAGCTCACACGGGGATACGCAGTATTTT. Protein: CASSSHGDTQYF.

This clonotype was seen ten or more times. The chain uses TRBV7-8 and TRBJ2-7; 8 positions match TRBD2. Germline V gene lookup returns CDR1 SGHVS and CDR2 FQNEAQ. This CDR3 has 14 amino acids. After removal of 6 bases from V and 4 bases from J, the junction contained 8 bases not matched to a gene. The CDR3 DNA sequence: TGTGCCAGCAGAGTACTGGCGGGAGGTTACGAGCAGTACTTC. Its translation: CASRVLAGGYEQYF.

This clonotype was seen only a few times. This sequence joins TRBV3-1 and TRBJ2-1, with 12 bases aligning to TRBD2. Unmatched junction bases numbered 5, after V lost 4 bases and J lost 10 bases. This CDR3 contains 14 residues. CDR1 is LGHDT and CDR2 is YNNKEL in the germline V gene (reference sequence). The CDR3 region is CASSLGLAGQEQFF. In DNA, the CDR3 is TGTGCCAGCAGCCTAGGACTAGCGGGGCAAGAGCAGTTCTTC.

The rearrangement uses TRBV6-8 and TRBJ1-1, with D possibly being TRBD1 (6 bases). This CDR3 has 14 residues. Germline assignment: CDR1 MNHGY and CDR2 SAAAGT. With 6 bases removed from V and 2 bases from J, the gap between germline ends came to 13 bases. In DNA, the CDR3 is TGTGCCAGCAGGGAGACAGGACGCAACACTGAAGCTTTCTTT. Its translation is CASRETGRNTEAFF.

This clonotype has only a few counts. V is TRBV6-5 and J is TRBJ2-2; 8 bases line up with TRBD2. Germline CDR1 and CDR2: MNHEY and SVGAGI. This CDR3 is built from 14 residues. Trimming at V came to 8 bases and at J to 4 bases, leaving 6 bases not matched to a gene. In nucleotides, the CDR3 is TGTGCCAGCGCACGGGGGGGGCTCACCGGGGAGCTGTTTTTT. It encodes CASARGGLTGELFF.